A single sample is the source of the 20 T cell receptor beta chains below, sequenced in a study of kidney transplant recipient with SARS-CoV-2 infection. MiXCR was run by TCRdb on the reads, yielding one entry per CDR3 protein. The sample has under 250,000 distinct CDR3 sequences, 29% seen once. The material was a blood sample, obtained at baseline and between days 110 and 120 from a kidney transplant recipient. These TCRs come from a male patient between 25 and 39 years old who had COVID-19 and was a kidney transplant recipient. T cells may partly derive from the graft donor.

This clonotype was detected many times. The chain uses TRBV6-9 and TRBJ2-7; D unclear. Germline V CDR1 and CDR2: MNHGY, SVAAGI. The ends were cut back, 6 bases at V and 7 bases at J, with 25 bases in the middle. The CDR3 runs 16 residues. This CDR3 is CASRRLRLSNPLEQYF. Here the CDR3 DNA reads TGTGCCAGCAGAAGGTTACGACTTTCTAATCCCCTGGAGCAGTACTTC.

With regard to this clonotype: The missing conserved phenylalanine or tryptophan at the end of this CDR3 makes a read error likely. The chain links TRBV6-6 to TRBJ1-6, with D possibly TRBD1 on 5 matching bases. Germline CDR1 MNHNY, CDR2 SVGAGI (reference sequence). CDR3 length: 15 amino acids. Trimming left V 8 bases short and J 6 bases short, with 17 bases between. This chain's CDR3 is CASREHRDPNSPLHY. Written as DNA, the CDR3 is TGTGCCAGCCGCGAACACCGGGACCCTAATTCACCCCTCCACTAT.

Only a few counts were recorded for this clonotype. The V and J genes are TRBV3-1 and TRBJ2-5; tentatively, D is TRBD2 (5 bases). This CDR3 comprises 17 residues. V lost 5 bases to trimming and J lost 5 bases, with 24 bases between them. The germline CDR1 and CDR2 sequences are LGHDT and YNNKEL (reference sequence). The CDR3 DNA reads as TGTGCCAGCAGCATGGGAGATCCCATTTCTTTCTCTGAGACCCAGTACTTC. Its translation is CASSMGDPISFSETQYF.

In this sample, this clonotype turned up many times. This sequence joins TRBV5-1 and TRBJ2-1, with 14 nucleotides matching TRBD2. The V segment lost 6 bases and the J segment 8 bases; nucleotides outside the gene matches: 10. Germline assignment: CDR1 SGHRS and CDR2 YFSETQ. The CDR3 is 16 amino acids. The DNA of the CDR3 is TGCGCCAGCACCATTGGACTAGCGGGGGGTGCGGATGAGCAGTTCTTC. Amino acids: CASTIGLAGGADEQFF.

Concerning this clonotype: One end of the junction fails to match germline, which may point to a read error. This chain joins TRBV5-1 and TRBJ2-5, with 8 positions matching TRBD1. From germline, CDR1 is SGHRS and CDR2 YFSETQ. The CDR3 runs to 15 residues. The CDR3 here is CASNFGTGGQETRYF. The CDR3 coding sequence is TGCGCCAGCAATTTCGGGACAGGTGGACAAGAGACCCGGTACTTC.

The sample holds a few counts of this clonotype. This sequence joins TRBV8-2 and TRBJ1-2. TRBV8-2 has pseudogene status. The CDR3 runs to 16 residues. The CDR3 nucleotides are TGTGGCAGTGTCTGGGCTGATAGCCGAAAGACCTATGGCTACACCTTC. Its protein product is CGSVWADSRKTYGYTF.

This clonotype was picked up many times. The chain employs TRBV20-1 and TRBJ2-1, with TRBD2 identical over 13 bases. Germline CDR1 reads DFQATT; CDR2 reads SNEGSKA (reference sequence). V lost 4 bases to trimming and J lost 10 bases; unmatched junction nucleotides: 10. This CDR3 spans 15 amino acids. CDR3 residues: CSATGLAGVVREQFF. As DNA, the CDR3 is TGCAGTGCTACCGGACTAGCGGGAGTGGTTAGGGAGCAGTTCTTC.

Remarks on this clonotype: This may be a read error: a much more frequent sequence differs by one nucleotide. The CDR3 does not close with the conserved phenylalanine or tryptophan, likely indicating a read error. CDR3 in amino acids: CASSLAGGGSFVYGYTS. The CDR3 DNA is TGCGCCAGCAGCTTGGCCGGGGGGGGCTCTTTTGTCTATGGCTACACCTCC. V usage is TRBV5-1 and J usage is TRBJ1-2; a weak D match, TRBD1 (6 bases). CDR1 SGHRS and CDR2 YFSETQ come from the germline V gene. Trimming shortened V by 0 bases and J by 4 bases, and 19 bases separated the two germline ends. The length of the CDR3 is 17 residues.

Concerning this clonotype itself: A read error is possible here, since a much larger clone lies one base away. The chain couples TRBV16 to TRBJ1-2; D remains unclear. The CDR3 extends over 17 amino acids. The V gene lost 5 bases and the J gene lost 4 bases, with 23 bases spanning the gap. CDR1 KGHSY and CDR2 FQNENV come from the germline V gene. The CDR3 region has the DNA TGTGCCAGCAGCACCCCCGGGGTCGTTAGAAAGACCTATGGCTACACCTTC. Its translation: CASSTPGVVRKTYGYTF.

This chain connects TRBV12-3 or TRBV12-4 to TRBJ2-4; 9 bases agree with TRBD1. The CDR3 runs 17 residues. Trimming took 1 base from V and 0 from J; bases not matched to a gene: 4. In DNA, the CDR3 is TGTGCCAGCAGTTTAGTGCCGACAGGGGGAGCCAAAAACATTCAGTACTTC. Protein product: CASSLVPTGGAKNIQYF.

This clonotype appeared a few times. The chain has TRBV11-2 and TRBJ2-3; possibly TRBD1 for D (6 bases). Deletions cut 1 base from V and 2 bases from J, with 10 bases between. The CDR3 is made up of 15 amino acids. Looked up from germline, CDR1 is SGHAT and CDR2 is FQNNGV. The CDR3 loop is CASSLVGGLTDTQYF. The CDR3 DNA reads TGTGCCAGCAGCTTAGTTGGGGGCCTCACAGATACGCAGTATTTT. The full variable domain, completed using reference TRBV11-2 and TRBJ2-3, is EAGVAQSPRYKIIEKRQSVAFWCNPISGHATLYWYQQILGQGPKLLIQFQNNGVVDDSQLPKDRFSAERLKGVDSTLKIQPAKLEDSAVYLCASSLVGGLTDTQYFGPGTRLTVL.

The V gene is TRBV5-7, the J gene TRBJ1-2; no firm D call. TRBV5-7 is identified as an open reading frame with a role that is uncertain. The V gene lost 7 bases and the J gene lost 4 bases, with 23 bases spanning the gap. The CDR3 has 16 amino acids. The CDR3 DNA follows: TGTGCCAGCGCGTGTGATCTTGCGTGGAAGACCTATGGCTACACCTTC. Protein: CASACDLAWKTYGYTF.

Ten or more counts support this clonotype. This chain connects TRBV5-6 to TRBJ2-7, with 7 bases matching TRBD2. The V segment lost 4 bases and the J segment 5 bases; nucleotides outside the gene matches: 12. The CDR3 is 15 residues long. Germline-derived CDR1 and CDR2 are SGHDT and YYEEEE. Here the CDR3 reads CASSGGGTIIDEQYV. In DNA form, the CDR3 reads TGTGCCAGCAGCGGGGGAGGGACTATAATTGACGAGCAGTACGTC.

V usage is TRBV5-4 and J usage is TRBJ1-2; D call uncertain. This CDR3 comprises 16 residues. The germline gives CDR1 SGHNT, CDR2 YYREEE (reference sequence). Trimming left V 7 bases short and J 4 bases short, with 23 bases between. In nucleotides, the CDR3 is TGTGCCAGCTGGGGTAACGTACCAGGAAAGACCTATGGCTACACCTTC. It yields the protein CASWGNVPGKTYGYTF.

The chain recombines TRBV20-1 with TRBJ2-5; TRBD2 might be the D (6 bases). V was trimmed by 5 bases and J by 0 bases, leaving 10 bases between them. This CDR3 is 13 amino acids long. Germline CDR1 is DFQATT and CDR2 is SNEGSKA (reference sequence). Written as DNA, the CDR3 is TGCAGTGCTTTGGGACTCCACCAAGAGACCCAGTACTTC. The encoded protein is CSALGLHQETQYF.

Notes on this clonotype: This may stem from a read error, because a much larger clone lies one nucleotide away. The chain joins TRBV11-3 to TRBJ2-1, with 9 positions matching TRBD2. The CDR3 extends over 16 amino acids. Unmatched junction bases numbered 11, after V lost 5 bases and J lost 6 bases. Germline CDR1 and CDR2: SGHNT and YENEEA. The CDR3 DNA reads as TGTGCCAGCAGCCGAAGCTGCGGGGGGGCAGGCAATGAGCAGTTCTTC. Translation gives CASSRSCGGAGNEQFF. Based on the CDR3 plus reference TRBV11-3 and TRBJ2-1, the full variable domain is EAGVVQSPRYKIIEKKQPVAFWCNPISGHNTLYWYLQNLGQGPELLIRYENEEAVDDSQLPKDRFSAERLKGVDSTLKIQPAELGDSAVYLCASSRSCGGAGNEQFFGPGTRLTVL.

This clonotype showed up just once. A far larger clone lies a single base away; this is likely a read error. This CDR3 is missing its conserved last phenylalanine or tryptophan, likely due to a read error. In nucleotides, the CDR3 is TGTGCCAGCAGTGAGGACATTTTAGGGGAGACCCAGTACCTC. It is translated as CASSEDILGETQYL. The V gene is TRBV6-5, the J gene TRBJ2-5; D may be TRBD1 (5 bases). V shed 5 bases and J shed 5 bases, with 15 bases lying between them. Germline loops: CDR1 MNHEY, CDR2 SVGAGI. CDR3 length equals 14 residues.

The sample holds many counts of this clonotype. CDR3 sequence (DNA): TGCGCCAGCAGCGAGAGGGGGGCTGTAGGTGAAAAACTGTTTTTT. Its translation is CASSERGAVGEKLFF. The chain recombines TRBV4-1 with TRBJ1-4, with TRBD1 as a possible D gene (6 bases). Germline V gene lookup returns CDR1 MGHRA and CDR2 YSYEKL. The CDR3 has 15 amino acids. Trimming cost V 5 bases and J 7 bases, with 17 bases left between them.

As regards this clonotype: Since a much larger clone is just one base distant, this may be a read error. The chain recombines TRBV28 with TRBJ1-2; D not certain. With 6 bases removed from V and 8 bases from J, the gap between germline ends came to 16 bases. The CDR3 has 13 residues. Germline CDR1 MDHEN, CDR2 SYDVKM. The CDR3 region has the DNA TGTGCCAGCAGAATAACTACCCCGGGAGGCTACACCTTC. This encodes CASRITTPGGYTF.

This clonotype was seen ten or more times. V is TRBV10-3 and J is TRBJ1-5; D is unresolved. The length of the CDR3 is 13 residues. Germline V gives CDR1 ENHRY, CDR2 SYGVKD. The V end was cut by 0 bases, the J end by 6 bases, with 6 bases between. The CDR3 loop is CAISESMGQPQHF. CDR3 coding DNA: TGTGCCATCAGTGAGTCGATGGGTCAGCCCCAGCATTTT.